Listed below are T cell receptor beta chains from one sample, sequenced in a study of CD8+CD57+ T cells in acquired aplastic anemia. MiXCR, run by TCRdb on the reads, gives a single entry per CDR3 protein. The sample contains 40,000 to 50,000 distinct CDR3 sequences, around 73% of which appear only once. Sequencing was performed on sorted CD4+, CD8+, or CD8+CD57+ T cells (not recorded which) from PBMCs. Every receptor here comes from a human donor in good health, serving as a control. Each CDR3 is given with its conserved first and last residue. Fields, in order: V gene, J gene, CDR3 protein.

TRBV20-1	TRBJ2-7	CSPRDYPYEQYF
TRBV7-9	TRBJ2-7	CASSPQNYEQYF
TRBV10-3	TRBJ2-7	CASERGIGGEQYF
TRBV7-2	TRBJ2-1	CASSTRWSNEQFF
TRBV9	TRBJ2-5	CASSETTSWETQYF
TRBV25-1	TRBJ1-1	CASSRQGWDTEAFF
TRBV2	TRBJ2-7	CARGGVSQYF
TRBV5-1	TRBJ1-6	CASSLDQGAGSPLHF
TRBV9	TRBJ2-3	CASSPKTSSRSDTQYF
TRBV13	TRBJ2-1	CASSLEGGQSSYNEQFF
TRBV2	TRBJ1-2	CASTGQGTNYGYTF
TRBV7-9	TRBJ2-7	CASSPGVGGTDEQYF
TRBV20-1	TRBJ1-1	CSVNRGENTEAFF
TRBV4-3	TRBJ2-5	CVSSLSRQETQYF
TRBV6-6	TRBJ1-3	CASSDGSTIYF
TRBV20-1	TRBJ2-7	CSAIQGGNEQYF